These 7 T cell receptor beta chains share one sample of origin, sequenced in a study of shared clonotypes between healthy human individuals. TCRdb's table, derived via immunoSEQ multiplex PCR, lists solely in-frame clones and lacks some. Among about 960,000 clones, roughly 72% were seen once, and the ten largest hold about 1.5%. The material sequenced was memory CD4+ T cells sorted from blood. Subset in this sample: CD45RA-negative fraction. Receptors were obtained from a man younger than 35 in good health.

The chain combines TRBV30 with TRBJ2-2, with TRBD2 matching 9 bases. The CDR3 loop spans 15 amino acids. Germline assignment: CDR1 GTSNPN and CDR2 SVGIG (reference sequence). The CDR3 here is CANSAGSGGTGELFF. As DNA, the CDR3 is TGTGCAAATTCAGCTGGTAGCGGGGGCACCGGGGAGCTGTTTTTT.

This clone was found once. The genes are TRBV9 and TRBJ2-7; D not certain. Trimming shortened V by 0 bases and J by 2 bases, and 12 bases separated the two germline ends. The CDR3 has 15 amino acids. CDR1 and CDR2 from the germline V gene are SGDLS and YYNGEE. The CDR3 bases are TGTGCCAGCAGCGTAGCTCCCGGAACAACCTACGAGCAGTACTTC. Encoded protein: CASSVAPGTTYEQYF.

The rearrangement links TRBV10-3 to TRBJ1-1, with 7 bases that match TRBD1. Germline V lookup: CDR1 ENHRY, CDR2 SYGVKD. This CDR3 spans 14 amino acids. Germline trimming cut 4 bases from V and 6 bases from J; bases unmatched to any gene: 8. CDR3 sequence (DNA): TGTGCCATCAGTGTAGACAGGGAAGGGTCTGAAGCTTTCTTT. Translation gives CAISVDREGSEAFF.

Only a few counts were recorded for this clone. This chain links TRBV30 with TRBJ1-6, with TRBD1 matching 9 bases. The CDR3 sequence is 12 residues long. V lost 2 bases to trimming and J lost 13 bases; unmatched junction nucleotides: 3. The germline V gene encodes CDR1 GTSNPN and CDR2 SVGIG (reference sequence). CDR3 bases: TGTGCCTGGAGTTCACAGGGGGCTCCCCTCCACTTT. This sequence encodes CAWSSQGAPLHF.

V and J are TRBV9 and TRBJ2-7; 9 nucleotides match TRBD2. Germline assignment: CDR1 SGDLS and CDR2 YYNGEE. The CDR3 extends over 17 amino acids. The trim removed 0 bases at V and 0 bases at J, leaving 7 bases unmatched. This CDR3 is CASSVGGAGGSSYEQYF. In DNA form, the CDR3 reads TGTGCCAGCAGCGTAGGAGGAGCGGGAGGCAGCTCCTACGAGCAGTACTTC.

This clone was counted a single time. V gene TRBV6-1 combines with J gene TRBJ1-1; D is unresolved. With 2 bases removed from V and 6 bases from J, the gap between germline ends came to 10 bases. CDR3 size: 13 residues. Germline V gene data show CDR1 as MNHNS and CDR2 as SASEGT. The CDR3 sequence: CASSESARPEAFF. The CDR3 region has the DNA TGTGCCAGCAGTGAAAGCGCCAGGCCTGAAGCTTTCTTT.

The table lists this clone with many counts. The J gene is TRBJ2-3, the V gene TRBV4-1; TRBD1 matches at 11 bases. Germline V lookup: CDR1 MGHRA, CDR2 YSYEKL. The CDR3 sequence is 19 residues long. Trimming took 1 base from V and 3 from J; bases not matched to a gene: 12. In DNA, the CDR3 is TGCGCCAGCAGCCAAGCACCAAACTTTGGACAGGGGGCAACAGATACGCAGTATTTT. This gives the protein CASSQAPNFGQGATDTQYF.